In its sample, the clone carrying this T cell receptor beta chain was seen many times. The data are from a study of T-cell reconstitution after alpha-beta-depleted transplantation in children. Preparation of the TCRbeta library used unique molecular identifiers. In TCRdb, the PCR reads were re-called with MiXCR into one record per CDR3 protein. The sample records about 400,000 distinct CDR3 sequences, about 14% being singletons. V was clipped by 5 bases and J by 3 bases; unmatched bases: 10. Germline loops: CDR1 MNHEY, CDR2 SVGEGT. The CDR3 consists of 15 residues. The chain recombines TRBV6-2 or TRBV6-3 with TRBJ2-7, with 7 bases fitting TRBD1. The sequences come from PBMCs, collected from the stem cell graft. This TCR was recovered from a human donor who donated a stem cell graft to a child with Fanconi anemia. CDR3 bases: TGTGCCAGCAGTACCGGGACAGAAGTCGTCTACGAGCAGTACTTC. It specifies CASSTGTEVVYEQYF.